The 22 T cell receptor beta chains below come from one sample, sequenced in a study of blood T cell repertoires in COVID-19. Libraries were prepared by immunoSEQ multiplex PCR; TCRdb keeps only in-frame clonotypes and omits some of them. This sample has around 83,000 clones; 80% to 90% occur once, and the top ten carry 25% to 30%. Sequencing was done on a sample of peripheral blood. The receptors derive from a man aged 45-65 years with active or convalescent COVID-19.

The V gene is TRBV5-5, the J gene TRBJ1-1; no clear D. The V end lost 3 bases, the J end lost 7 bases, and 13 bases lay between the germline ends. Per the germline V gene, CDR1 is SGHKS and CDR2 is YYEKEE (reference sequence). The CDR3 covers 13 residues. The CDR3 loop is CASSWRREGEAFF. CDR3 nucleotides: TGTGCCAGCAGCTGGCGGAGGGAGGGTGAAGCTTTCTTT.

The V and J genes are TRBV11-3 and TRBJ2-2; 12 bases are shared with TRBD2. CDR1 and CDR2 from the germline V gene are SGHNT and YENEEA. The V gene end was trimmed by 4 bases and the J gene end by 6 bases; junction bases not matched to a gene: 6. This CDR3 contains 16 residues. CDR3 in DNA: TGTGCCAGCAGCTCCGGACTAGCGGGATATGCCGGGGAGCTGTTTTTT. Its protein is CASSSGLAGYAGELFF.

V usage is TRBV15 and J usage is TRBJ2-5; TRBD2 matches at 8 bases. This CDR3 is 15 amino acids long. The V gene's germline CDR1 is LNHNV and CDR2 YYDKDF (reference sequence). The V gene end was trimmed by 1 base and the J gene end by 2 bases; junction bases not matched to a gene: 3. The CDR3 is CATSRVRGAQETQYF. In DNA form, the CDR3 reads TGTGCCACCAGCAGAGTGCGGGGGGCTCAAGAGACCCAGTACTTC.

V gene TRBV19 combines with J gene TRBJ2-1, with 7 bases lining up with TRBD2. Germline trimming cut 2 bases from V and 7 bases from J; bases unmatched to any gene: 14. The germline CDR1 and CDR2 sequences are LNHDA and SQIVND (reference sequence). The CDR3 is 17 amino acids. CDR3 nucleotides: TGTGCCAGTAGTATAAAGAAGGGGCTAGCGGCAACAAATGAGCAGTTCTTC. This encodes CASSIKKGLAATNEQFF. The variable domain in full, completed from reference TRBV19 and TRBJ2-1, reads DGGITQSPKYLFRKEGQNVTLSCEQNLNHDAMYWYRQDPGQGLRLIYYSQIVNDFQKGDIAEGYSVSREKKESFPLTVTSAQKNPTAFYLCASSIKKGLAATNEQFFGPGTRLTVL.

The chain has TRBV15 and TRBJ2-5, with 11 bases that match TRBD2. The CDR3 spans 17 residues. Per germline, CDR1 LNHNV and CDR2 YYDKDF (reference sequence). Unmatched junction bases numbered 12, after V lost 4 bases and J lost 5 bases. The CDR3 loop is CATSIRLAGSGMETQYF. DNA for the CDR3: TGTGCCACCAGCATTCGACTAGCGGGAAGCGGGATGGAGACCCAGTACTTC.

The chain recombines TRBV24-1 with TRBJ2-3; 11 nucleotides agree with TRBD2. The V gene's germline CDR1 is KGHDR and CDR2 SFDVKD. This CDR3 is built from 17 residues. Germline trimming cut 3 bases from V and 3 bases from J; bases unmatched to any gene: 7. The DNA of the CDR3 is TGTGCCACCAGTGATACAACTAGCGGGAGAGCGACAGATACGCAGTATTTT. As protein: CATSDTTSGRATDTQYF.

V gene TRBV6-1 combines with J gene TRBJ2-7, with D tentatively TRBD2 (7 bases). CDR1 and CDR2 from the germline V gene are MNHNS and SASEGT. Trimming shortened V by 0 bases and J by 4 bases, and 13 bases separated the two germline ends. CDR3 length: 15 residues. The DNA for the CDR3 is TGTGCCAGCAGTGAAGCTAGTAGGGGGGGATACGAGCAGTACTTC. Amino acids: CASSEASRGGYEQYF.

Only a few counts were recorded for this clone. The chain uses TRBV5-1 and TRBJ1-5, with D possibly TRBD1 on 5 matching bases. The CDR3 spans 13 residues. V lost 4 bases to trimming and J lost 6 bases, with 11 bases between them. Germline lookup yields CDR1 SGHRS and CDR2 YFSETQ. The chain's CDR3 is CASSLGVSQPQHF. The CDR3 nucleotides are TGCGCCAGCAGCCTAGGGGTAAGTCAGCCCCAGCATTTT.

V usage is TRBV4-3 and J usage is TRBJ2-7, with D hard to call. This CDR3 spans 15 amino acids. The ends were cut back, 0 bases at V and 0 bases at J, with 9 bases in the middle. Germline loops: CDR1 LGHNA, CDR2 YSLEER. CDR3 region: CASSQDAGRSYEQYF. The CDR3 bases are TGCGCCAGCAGCCAAGACGCAGGCCGCTCCTACGAGCAGTACTTC.

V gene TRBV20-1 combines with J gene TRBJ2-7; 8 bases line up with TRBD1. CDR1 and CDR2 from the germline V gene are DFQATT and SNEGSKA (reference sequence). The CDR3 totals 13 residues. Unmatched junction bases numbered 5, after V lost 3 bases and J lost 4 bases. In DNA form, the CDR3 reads TGCAGTGCTAGTGCAGGGGGCGAATACGAGCAGTACTTC. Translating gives CSASAGGEYEQYF.

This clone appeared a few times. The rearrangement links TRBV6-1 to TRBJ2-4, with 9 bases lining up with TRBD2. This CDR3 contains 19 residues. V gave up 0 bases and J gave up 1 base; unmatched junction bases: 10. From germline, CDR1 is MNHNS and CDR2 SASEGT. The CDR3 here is CASSEALGGRANAKNIQYF. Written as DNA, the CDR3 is TGTGCCAGCAGTGAAGCGCTTGGCGGGAGGGCCAACGCCAAAAACATTCAGTACTTC.

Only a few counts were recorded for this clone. The CDR3 bases are TGTGCCAGCAGCCCCAGACAGGGGGCGGGTACTGAAGCTTTCTTT. This translates into CASSPRQGAGTEAFF. The chain has TRBV9 and TRBJ1-1; 10 nucleotides match TRBD1. This CDR3 has 15 amino acids. V lost 4 bases and J lost 5; bases outside the gene matches: 8. Germline CDR1 and CDR2: SGDLS and YYNGEE.

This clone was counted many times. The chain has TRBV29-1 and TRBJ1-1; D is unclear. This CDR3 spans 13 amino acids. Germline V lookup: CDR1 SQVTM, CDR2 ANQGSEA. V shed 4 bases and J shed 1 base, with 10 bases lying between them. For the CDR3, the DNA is TGCAGCGTTGGCATTATGCGGAACACTGAAGCTTTCTTT. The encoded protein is CSVGIMRNTEAFF.

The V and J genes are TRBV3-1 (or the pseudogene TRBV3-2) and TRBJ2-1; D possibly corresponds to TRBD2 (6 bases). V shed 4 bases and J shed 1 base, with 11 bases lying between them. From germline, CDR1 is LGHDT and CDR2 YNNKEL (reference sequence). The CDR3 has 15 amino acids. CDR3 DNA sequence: TGTGCCAGCAGCCCTCAGACTAGATCCTACAATGAGCAGTTCTTC. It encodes CASSPQTRSYNEQFF.

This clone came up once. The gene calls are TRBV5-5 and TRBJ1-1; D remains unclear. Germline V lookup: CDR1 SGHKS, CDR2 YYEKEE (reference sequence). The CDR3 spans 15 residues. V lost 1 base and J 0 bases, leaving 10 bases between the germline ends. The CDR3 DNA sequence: TGTGCCAGCAGCTTGATGGGTCGGGTGAACACTGAAGCTTTCTTT. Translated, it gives CASSLMGRVNTEAFF.

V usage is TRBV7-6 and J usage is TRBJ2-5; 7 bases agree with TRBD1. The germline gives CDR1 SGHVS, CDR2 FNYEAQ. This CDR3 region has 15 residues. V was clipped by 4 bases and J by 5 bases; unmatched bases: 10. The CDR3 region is CASSSQTGTGETQYF. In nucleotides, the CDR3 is TGTGCCAGCAGCTCACAGACAGGGACGGGGGAGACCCAGTACTTC.

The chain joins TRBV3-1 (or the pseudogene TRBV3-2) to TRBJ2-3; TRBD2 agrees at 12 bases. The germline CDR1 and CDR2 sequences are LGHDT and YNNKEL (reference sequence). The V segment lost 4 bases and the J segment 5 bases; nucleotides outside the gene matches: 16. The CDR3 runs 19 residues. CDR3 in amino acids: CASSPRLAGAPQVGDTQYF. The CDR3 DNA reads TGTGCCAGCAGCCCGAGACTAGCGGGGGCCCCTCAGGTTGGAGATACGCAGTATTTT.

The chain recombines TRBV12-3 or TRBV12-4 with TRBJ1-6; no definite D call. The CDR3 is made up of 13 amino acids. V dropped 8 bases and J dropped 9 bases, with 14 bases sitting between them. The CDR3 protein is CASRTGWISPLHF. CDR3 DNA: TGTGCCAGCCGTACGGGTTGGATTTCACCCCTCCACTTT.

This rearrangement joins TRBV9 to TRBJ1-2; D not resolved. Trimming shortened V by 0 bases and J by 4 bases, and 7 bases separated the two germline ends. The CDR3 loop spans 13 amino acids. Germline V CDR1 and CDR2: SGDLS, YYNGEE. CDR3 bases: TGTGCCAGCAGCGTAGCAGGCCTCTATGGCTACACCTTC. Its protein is CASSVAGLYGYTF.

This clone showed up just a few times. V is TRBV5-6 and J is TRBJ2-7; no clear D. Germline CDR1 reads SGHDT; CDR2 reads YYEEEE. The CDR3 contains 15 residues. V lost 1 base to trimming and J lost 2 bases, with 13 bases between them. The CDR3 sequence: CASSLLSGIPYEQYF. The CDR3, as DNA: TGTGCCAGCAGCTTGTTAAGTGGCATCCCCTACGAGCAGTACTTC.

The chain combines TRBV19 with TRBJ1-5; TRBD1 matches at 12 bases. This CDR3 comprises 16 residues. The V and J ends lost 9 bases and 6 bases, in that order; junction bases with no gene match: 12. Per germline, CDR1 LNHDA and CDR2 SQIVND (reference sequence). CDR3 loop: CASGGDRGRLVQPQHF. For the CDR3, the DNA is TGTGCCAGCGGTGGGGACAGGGGGCGCCTAGTTCAGCCCCAGCATTTT.

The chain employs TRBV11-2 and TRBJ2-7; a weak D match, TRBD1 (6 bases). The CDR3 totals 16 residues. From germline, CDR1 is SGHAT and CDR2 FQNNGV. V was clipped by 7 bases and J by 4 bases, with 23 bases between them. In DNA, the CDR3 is TGTGCCAGCAAGAAAAGAACCGGGACACCTCATTACGAGCAGTACTTC. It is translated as CASKKRTGTPHYEQYF. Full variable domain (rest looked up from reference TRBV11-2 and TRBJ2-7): EAGVAQSPRYKIIEKRQSVAFWCNPISGHATLYWYQQILGQGPKLLIQFQNNGVVDDSQLPKDRFSAERLKGVDSTLKIQPAKLEDSAVYLCASKKRTGTPHYEQYFGPGTRLTVT.